The present T cell receptor (beta chain) was sequenced within a study of shared clonotypes between healthy human individuals. Whole-study findings and limits: Clonotype sharing among donors, it was expected, would be affected by sequencing depth. Clonotypes that were shared across a handful of donors made up around 5% of naive CD4 clonotypes.

Positive CCR7 selection of CD45RO-negative cells yielded the naive CD8 cells, and terminally differentiated effector memory CD45RA+ cells were excluded. Note on this clone: Its target is not known.

This was a deep-level run. The authors distributed each subset's genomic DNA evenly over several immunoSEQ plates. Sequenced by immunoSEQ multiplex PCR; TCRdb stores in-frame clones only, minus some. This repertoire shows about 580,000 clones, roughly 98% found once; its top ten account for 0.3%. Input material: naive CD8+ T cells sorted from blood. This clonotype was obtained from a man younger than 45 in good health.

The CDR3 DNA reads TGTGCCAGCAGCTGGGGCAACTCTGGGGCCAACGTCCTGACTTTC. This gives the protein CASSWGNSGANVLTF. V is TRBV7-9 and J is TRBJ2-6, with a possible D match to TRBD1 (5 bases). This CDR3 is built from 15 residues. V was cut by 4 bases and J by 0 bases, with 7 bases left in between. Germline V gene data show CDR1 as SEHNR and CDR2 as FQNEAQ (reference sequence). Combining the CDR3 with reference TRBV7-9 and TRBJ2-6 gives the whole variable domain DTGVSQNPRHKITKRGQNVTFRCDPISEHNRLYWYRQTLGQGPEFLTYFQNEAQLEKSRLLSDRFSAERPKGSFSTLEIQRTEQGDSAMYLCASSWGNSGANVLTFGAGSRLTVL.